This is a list of T cell receptor beta chains from one sample in a study of OX40 agonist ivuxolimab in advanced cancers. The repertoire was sequenced with immunoSEQ multiplex PCR; TCRdb's copy has only in-frame clones and lacks some. This sample has 70,000 to 95,000 clones, with approximately 85% found just once. The sequenced sample was CD4+ or CD8+ T cells sorted from blood, obtained in a trial of the OX40 agonist ivuxolimab. These TCRs come from an adult with an advanced solid tumor such as melanoma, head and neck, liver or kidney cancer. CDR3s leave out the opening cysteine and the closing phenylalanine or tryptophan.

J: TRBJ2-5; V: TRBV7-8; CDR3: ASSFRGGGPEKTQY
J: TRBJ2-3; V: TRBV11-2; CDR3: ASARLTGETDTQY
J: TRBJ2-3; V: TRBV7-2; CDR3: ASSLDSWNTQY
J: TRBJ2-7; V: TRBV11-2; CDR3: ASSLGPPVTGVYEQY
J: TRBJ2-2; V: TRBV2; CDR3: ASSAYRGGTGELF
J: TRBJ1-5; V: TRBV28; CDR3: ASSFESDGSNQPQH
J: TRBJ2-2; V: TRBV15; CDR3: ATSTTLGDTGELF
J: TRBJ1-4; V: TRBV5-6; CDR3: ASSLRGQGAGNEKLF
J: TRBJ2-7; V: TRBV5-6; CDR3: ASSREGRVLREQY
J: TRBJ1-2; V: TRBV28; CDR3: ASSFVRDGYGYT
J: TRBJ1-4; V: TRBV6-5; CDR3: ASSSGGLTNEKLF
J: TRBJ2-3; V: TRBV7-9; CDR3: ASSTATGLAGGDTQY
J: TRBJ1-1; V: TRBV7-2; CDR3: ASSFPGSEAF
J: TRBJ1-5; V: TRBV6-6; CDR3: ASTYNEGPQH
J: TRBJ2-1; V: TRBV27; CDR3: ASSSPLQGAREQF
J: -; V: TRBV6-6; CDR3: ASSYSRGAYEQY
J: TRBJ2-7; V: TRBV11-3; CDR3: ASSPEGSSYEQY
J: TRBJ2-7; V: TRBV27; CDR3: ASSSFRLAGSYEQY
J: TRBJ2-5; V: TRBV6-5; CDR3: ASSYSISGGAGTQY
J: TRBJ2-7; V: TRBV11-3; CDR3: ASSSGGDEQY
J: TRBJ2-7; V: TRBV13; CDR3: ASSWGQFKEQY
J: TRBJ2-1; V: TRBV28; CDR3: ASTQGGQGAYNEQF
J: TRBJ2-2; V: TRBV7-6; CDR3: ASSLKIPELAGVRRAGELF
J: TRBJ2-1; V: TRBV21-1; CDR3: ASSKAGGTNEQF
J: TRBJ2-1; V: TRBV6-1; CDR3: ASSEGHREGQF
J: TRBJ2-7; V: TRBV19; CDR3: ASSIDLGQQNEQY
J: TRBJ2-3; V: TRBV9; CDR3: ASSVIVSGTDTQY
J: TRBJ2-1; V: TRBV7-2; CDR3: ASQTTDPYNEQF
J: TRBJ1-5; V: TRBV19; CDR3: ASREGAGNQPQH
J: TRBJ1-5; V: TRBV4-1; CDR3: ASSQEGGSGTYLYQPQH
J: TRBJ1-6; V: TRBV4-2; CDR3: ASSQETGEGDSPLH
J: TRBJ2-1; V: TRBV11-2; CDR3: ASSLRISGAFYNEQF
J: TRBJ2-7; V: TRBV5-6; CDR3: ASSFPGQVPYEQY
J: TRBJ1-1; V: TRBV20-1; CDR3: SARRTGRAF